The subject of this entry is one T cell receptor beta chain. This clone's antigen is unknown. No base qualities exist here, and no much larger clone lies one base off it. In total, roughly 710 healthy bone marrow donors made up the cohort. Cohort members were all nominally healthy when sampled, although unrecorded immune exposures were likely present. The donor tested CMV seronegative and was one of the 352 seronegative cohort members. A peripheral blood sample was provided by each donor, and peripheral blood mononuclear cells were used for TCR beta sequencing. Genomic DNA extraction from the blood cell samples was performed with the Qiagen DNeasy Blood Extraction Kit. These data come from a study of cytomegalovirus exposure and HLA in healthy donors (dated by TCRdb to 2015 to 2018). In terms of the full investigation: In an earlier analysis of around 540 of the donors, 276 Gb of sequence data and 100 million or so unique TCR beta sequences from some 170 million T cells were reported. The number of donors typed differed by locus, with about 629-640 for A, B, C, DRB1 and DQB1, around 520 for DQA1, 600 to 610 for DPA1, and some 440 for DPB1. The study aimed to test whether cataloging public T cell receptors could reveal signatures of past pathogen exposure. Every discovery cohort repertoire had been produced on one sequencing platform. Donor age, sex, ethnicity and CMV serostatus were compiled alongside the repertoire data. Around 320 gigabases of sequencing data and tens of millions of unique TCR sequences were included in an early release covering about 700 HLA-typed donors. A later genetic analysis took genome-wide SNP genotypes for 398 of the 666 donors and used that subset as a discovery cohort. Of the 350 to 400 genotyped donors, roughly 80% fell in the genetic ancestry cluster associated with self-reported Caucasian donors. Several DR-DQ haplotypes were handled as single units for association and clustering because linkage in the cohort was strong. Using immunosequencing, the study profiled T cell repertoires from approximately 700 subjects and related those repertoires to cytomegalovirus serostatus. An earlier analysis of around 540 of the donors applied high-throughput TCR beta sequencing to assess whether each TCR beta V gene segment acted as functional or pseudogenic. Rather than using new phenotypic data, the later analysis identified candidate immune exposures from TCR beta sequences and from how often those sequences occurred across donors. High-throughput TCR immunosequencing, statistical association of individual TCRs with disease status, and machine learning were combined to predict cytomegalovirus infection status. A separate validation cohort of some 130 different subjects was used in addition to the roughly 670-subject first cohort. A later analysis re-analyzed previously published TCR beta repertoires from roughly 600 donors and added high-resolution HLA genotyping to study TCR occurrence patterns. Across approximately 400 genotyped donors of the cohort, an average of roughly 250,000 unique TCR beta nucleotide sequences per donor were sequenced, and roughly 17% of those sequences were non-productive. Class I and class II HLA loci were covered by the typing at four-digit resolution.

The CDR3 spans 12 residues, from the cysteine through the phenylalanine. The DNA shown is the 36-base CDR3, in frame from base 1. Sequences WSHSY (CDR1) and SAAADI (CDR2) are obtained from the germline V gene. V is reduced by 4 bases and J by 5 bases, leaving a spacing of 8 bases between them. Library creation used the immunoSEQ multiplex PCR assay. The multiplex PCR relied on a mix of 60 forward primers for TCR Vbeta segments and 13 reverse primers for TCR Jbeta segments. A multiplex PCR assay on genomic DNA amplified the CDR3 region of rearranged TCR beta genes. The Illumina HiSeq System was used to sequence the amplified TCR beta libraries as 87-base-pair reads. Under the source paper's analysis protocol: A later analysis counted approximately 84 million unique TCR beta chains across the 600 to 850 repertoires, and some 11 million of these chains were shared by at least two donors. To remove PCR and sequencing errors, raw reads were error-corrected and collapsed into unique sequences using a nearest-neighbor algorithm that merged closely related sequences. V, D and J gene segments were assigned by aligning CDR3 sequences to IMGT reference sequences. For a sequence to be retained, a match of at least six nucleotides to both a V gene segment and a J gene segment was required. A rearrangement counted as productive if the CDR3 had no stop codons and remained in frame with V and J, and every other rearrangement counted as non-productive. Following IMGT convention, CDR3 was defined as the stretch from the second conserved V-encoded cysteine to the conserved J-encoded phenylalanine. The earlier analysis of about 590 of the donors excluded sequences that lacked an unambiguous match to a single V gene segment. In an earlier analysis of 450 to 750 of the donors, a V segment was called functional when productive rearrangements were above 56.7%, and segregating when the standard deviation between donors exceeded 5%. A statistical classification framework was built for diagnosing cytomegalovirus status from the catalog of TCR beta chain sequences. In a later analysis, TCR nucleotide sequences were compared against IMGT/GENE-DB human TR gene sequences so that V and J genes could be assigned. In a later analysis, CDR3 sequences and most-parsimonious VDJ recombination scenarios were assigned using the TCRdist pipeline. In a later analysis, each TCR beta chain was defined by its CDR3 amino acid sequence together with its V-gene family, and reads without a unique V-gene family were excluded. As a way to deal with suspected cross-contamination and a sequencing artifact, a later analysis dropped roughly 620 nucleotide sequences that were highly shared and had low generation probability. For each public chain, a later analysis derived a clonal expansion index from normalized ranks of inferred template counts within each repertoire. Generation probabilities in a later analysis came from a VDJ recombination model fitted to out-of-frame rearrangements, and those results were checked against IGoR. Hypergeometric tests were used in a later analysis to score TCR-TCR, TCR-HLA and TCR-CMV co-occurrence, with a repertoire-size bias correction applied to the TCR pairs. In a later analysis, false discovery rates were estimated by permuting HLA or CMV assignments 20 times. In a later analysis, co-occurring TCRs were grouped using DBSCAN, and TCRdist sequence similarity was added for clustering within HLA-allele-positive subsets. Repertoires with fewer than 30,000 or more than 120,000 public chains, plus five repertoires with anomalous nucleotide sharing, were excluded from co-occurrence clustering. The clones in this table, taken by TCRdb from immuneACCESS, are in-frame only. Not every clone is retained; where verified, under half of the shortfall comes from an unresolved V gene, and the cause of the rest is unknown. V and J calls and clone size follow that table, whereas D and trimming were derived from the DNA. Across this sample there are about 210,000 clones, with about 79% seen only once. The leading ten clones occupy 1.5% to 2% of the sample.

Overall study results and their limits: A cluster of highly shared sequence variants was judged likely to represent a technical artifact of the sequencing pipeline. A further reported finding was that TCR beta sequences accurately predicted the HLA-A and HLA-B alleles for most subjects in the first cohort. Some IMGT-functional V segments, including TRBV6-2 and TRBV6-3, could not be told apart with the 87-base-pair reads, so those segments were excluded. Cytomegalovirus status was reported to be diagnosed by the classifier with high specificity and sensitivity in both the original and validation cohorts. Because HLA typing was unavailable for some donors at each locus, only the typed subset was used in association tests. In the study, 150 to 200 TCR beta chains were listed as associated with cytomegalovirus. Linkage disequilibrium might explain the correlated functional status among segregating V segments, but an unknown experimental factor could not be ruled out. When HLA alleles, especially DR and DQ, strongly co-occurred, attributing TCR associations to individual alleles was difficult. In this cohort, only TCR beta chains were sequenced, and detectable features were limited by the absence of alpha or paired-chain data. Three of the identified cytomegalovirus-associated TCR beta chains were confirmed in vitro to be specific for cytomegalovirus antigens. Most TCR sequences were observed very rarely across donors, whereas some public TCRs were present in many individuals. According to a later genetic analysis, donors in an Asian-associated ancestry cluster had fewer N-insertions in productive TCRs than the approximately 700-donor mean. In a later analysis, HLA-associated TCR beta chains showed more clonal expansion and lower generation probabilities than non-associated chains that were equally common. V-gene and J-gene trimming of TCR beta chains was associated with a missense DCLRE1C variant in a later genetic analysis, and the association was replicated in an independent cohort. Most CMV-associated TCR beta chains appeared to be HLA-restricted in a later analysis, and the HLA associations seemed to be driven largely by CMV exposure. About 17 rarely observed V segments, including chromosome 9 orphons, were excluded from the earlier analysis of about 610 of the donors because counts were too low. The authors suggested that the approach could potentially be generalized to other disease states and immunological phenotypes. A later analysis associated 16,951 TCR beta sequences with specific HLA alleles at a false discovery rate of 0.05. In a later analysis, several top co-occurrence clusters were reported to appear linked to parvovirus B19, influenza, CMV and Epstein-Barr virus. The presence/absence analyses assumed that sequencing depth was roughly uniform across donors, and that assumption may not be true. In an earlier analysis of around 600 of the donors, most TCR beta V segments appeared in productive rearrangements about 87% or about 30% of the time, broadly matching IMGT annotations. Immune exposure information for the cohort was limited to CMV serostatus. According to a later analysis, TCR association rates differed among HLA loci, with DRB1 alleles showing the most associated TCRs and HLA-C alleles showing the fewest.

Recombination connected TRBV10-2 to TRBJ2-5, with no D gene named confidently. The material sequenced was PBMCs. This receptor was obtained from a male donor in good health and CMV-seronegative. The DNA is TGCGCCAGCAGTGTTAAGAGTGAGACCCAGTACTTC. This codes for CASSVKSETQYF.